The present entry profiles one T cell receptor beta chain with its context. The sample comes from a study of OX40 agonist ivuxolimab in advanced cancers. The data were produced by immunoSEQ multiplex PCR, yet TCRdb's version contains in-frame clones alone and is incomplete. The repertoire has some 63,000 clones, almost 95% of them found once; the top ten carry roughly 19%. The germline CDR1 and CDR2 sequences are MNHEY and SVGAGI. The CDR3 runs to 15 residues. The junction had 6 bases not matched to a gene; V was cut back by 2 bases and J by 2 bases. Source: CD4+ or CD8+ T cells sorted from blood, taken in a trial of the OX40 agonist ivuxolimab. This receptor was obtained from an adult with an advanced solid tumor such as melanoma, head and neck, liver or kidney cancer. This chain joins TRBV6-5 and TRBJ2-7; 7 positions agree with TRBD1. CDR3 sequence (DNA): TGTGCCAGCAGTTACACCCGGGACAGAGCCTACGAGCAGTACTTC. It encodes CASSYTRDRAYEQYF.